What follows are 32 T cell receptor beta chains derived from one specimen sequenced in a study of vaccination and CD4 T cells after COVID-19 (dated by TCRdb to between 2021 and 2024). Libraries were prepared through PCR. Sequencer: Illumina iSeq 100. At the Johns Hopkins FTIC core, DNA from the cultured CD4+ T cells underwent TCR sequencing with the Oncomine TCR Beta short-read assay. Through fastp at Q25 and MiXCR, TCRdb rebuilt clones from the public reads, retaining in-frame beta chains. Rows with one shared CDR3 protein collapse into an entry with the most common genes and DNA. This sample holds around 11,000 distinct CDR3 sequences; roughly 60% were observed only once. The ten most abundant clones make up 15% to 20% of the sample. The sample's treatment or condition label, decoded: approximately 9-day PBMC culture with coronavirus spike peptide pools or control peptides (ViraFEST assay). Antigens of these TCRs are unknown.

The source material was CD4+ T cells from blood, cultured in vitro. The receptors were sampled from a human donor who had recovered from COVID-19.

The V and J genes are TRBV27 and TRBJ2-7; D perhaps matches TRBD1 (5 bases). This CDR3 comprises 15 residues. With 4 bases removed from V and 3 bases from J, the gap between germline ends came to 16 bases. Germline-derived CDR1 and CDR2 are MNHEY and SMNVEV (reference sequence). CDR3 DNA: TGTGCCAGCAGTTGGTTGCCAGGGCATAACTACGAGCAGTACTTC. Protein sequence: CASSWLPGHNYEQYF.

The V and J genes are TRBV6-2 or TRBV6-3 and TRBJ2-5; 7 nucleotides align to TRBD2. Per germline, CDR1 MNHEY and CDR2 SVGEGT. The V segment lost 6 bases and the J segment 4 bases; nucleotides outside the gene matches: 11. The CDR3 has 15 amino acids. The CDR3 DNA reads as TGTGCCAGCAGGACATTACTCGGGGGGACAGAGACCCAGTACTTC. Residues: CASRTLLGGTETQYF.

The chain links TRBV11-3 to TRBJ1-2; TRBD1 is a possible D gene (5 bases). This CDR3 is 16 amino acids long. Germline V gene data show CDR1 as SGHNT and CDR2 as YENEEA. Deletions cut 0 bases from V and 6 bases from J, with 17 bases between. CDR3 residues: CASSLDRGLQLHGYTF. CDR3 DNA: TGTGCCAGCAGCTTAGATCGGGGCCTTCAGCTTCATGGCTACACCTTC.

V gene TRBV20-1 combines with J gene TRBJ1-6; D call uncertain. V was pared by 0 bases and J by 0 bases, with 12 bases between. CDR1 DFQATT and CDR2 SNEGSKA come from the germline V gene (reference sequence). The CDR3 totals 17 residues. The CDR3 coding sequence is TGCAGTGCTAGAGATGGGAGCAGGAGCTCCTATAATTCACCCCTCCACTTT. Its protein is CSARDGSRSSYNSPLHF.

This clonotype appeared a few times. The chain combines TRBV7-2 with TRBJ2-2; D call uncertain. From germline, CDR1 is SGHTA and CDR2 FQGNSA. V was cut by 2 bases and J by 4 bases, with 14 bases left in between. This CDR3 is built from 16 residues. The DNA for the CDR3 is TGTGCCAGCAGCTTATCCTCATACATCTTCACCGGGGAGCTGTTTTTT. As protein: CASSLSSYIFTGELFF. The variable domain in full, completed from reference TRBV7-2 and TRBJ2-2, reads GAGVSQSPSNKVTEKGKDVELRCDPISGHTALYWYRQSLGQGLEFLIYFQGNSAPDKSGLPSDRFSAERTGGSVSTLTIQRTQQEDSAVYLCASSLSSYIFTGELFFGEGSRLTVL.

In this sample, this clonotype turned up a few times. The V call is TRBV20-1, the J call TRBJ1-2; no definite D call. Germline V gene lookup returns CDR1 DFQATT and CDR2 SNEGSKA (reference sequence). Trimming left V 2 bases short and J 1 base short, with 8 bases between. The CDR3 spans 13 residues. The CDR3 reads CSARRDVNYGYTF. In DNA, the CDR3 is TGCAGTGCTAGACGAGACGTTAACTATGGCTACACCTTC.

This clonotype was observed a few times. This chain links TRBV7-3 with TRBJ2-1; D may correspond to TRBD1 or TRBD2 (5 bases each). V was cut by 4 bases and J by 2 bases, with 12 bases left in between. This CDR3 spans 15 amino acids. Germline loops: CDR1 SGHTA, CDR2 FQGTGA. CDR3 DNA sequence: TGTGCCAGCAGCTCCGGGACGGAGGCCTACAATGAGCAGTTCTTC. Translating gives CASSSGTEAYNEQFF.

The chain links TRBV28 to TRBJ1-5; D ambiguous. Trimming shortened V by 3 bases and J by 5 bases, and 11 bases separated the two germline ends. Germline CDR1 MDHEN, CDR2 SYDVKM. The CDR3 extends over 14 amino acids. The CDR3 coding sequence is TGTGCCAGCAGTTTGTCCAGGAGCGATCAGCCCCAGCATTTT. Translated, it gives CASSLSRSDQPQHF.

V is TRBV5-5 and J is TRBJ2-2, with D uncertain. Per germline, CDR1 SGHKS and CDR2 YYEKEE (reference sequence). With 4 bases removed from V and 0 bases from J, the gap between germline ends came to 7 bases. The CDR3 extends over 14 amino acids. CDR3 nucleotides: TGTGCCAGCAGCCTCTACGCGAACACCGGGGAGCTGTTTTTT. This gives the protein CASSLYANTGELFF.

This clonotype was seen a handful of times. The V call is TRBV7-3, the J call TRBJ1-1; D not resolved. Between the trimmed V and J ends, which lost 5 bases and 0 bases, there was a span of 10 bases. The germline V gene encodes CDR1 SGHTA and CDR2 FQGTGA. The CDR3 sequence is 14 residues long. The CDR3 spells CASSPGVLNTEAFF. In DNA form, the CDR3 reads TGTGCCAGCAGCCCCGGGGTCCTGAACACTGAAGCTTTCTTT.

This chain links TRBV11-3 with TRBJ2-2; 7 bases are shared with TRBD1. Germline trimming cut 1 base from V and 7 bases from J; bases unmatched to any gene: 6. This CDR3 has 15 amino acids. Per the germline V gene, CDR1 is SGHNT and CDR2 is YENEEA. The CDR3 DNA is TGTGCCAGCAGCTTAGGGGACAGCGGACACGGGGAGCTGTTTTTT. As protein: CASSLGDSGHGELFF.

The chain links TRBV6-1 to TRBJ1-2; D possibly corresponds to TRBD1 (5 bases). Germline V gene lookup returns CDR1 MNHNS and CDR2 SASEGT. This CDR3 is 13 amino acids long. The V end lost 5 bases, the J end lost 2 bases, and 9 bases lay between the germline ends. CDR3 amino acids: CASSPGRNYGYTF. The DNA for the CDR3 is TGTGCCAGCAGTCCGGGACGGAACTATGGCTACACCTTC.

The gene calls are TRBV6-1 and TRBJ2-7, with D perhaps TRBD1 (5 bases). Germline loops: CDR1 MNHNS, CDR2 SASEGT. The CDR3 length is 13 residues. V lost 6 bases to trimming and J lost 5 bases, with 14 bases between them. CDR3 DNA sequence: TGTGCCAGCAGATCCCCCTCAGGGCACGAGCAGTACTTC. Its translation: CASRSPSGHEQYF.

The rearrangement joins TRBV12-3 or TRBV12-4 to TRBJ2-5; 11 bases map to TRBD2. This CDR3 spans 15 amino acids. V gave up 5 bases and J gave up 5 bases; unmatched junction bases: 7. This CDR3 is CASSLRLAGRETQYF. DNA for the CDR3: TGTGCCAGCAGTCTAAGACTAGCGGGGCGGGAGACCCAGTACTTC.

The chain uses TRBV20-1 and TRBJ1-1; D perhaps matches TRBD1 (5 bases). The germline CDR1 and CDR2 sequences are DFQATT and SNEGSKA (reference sequence). The V and J ends lost 3 bases and 7 bases respectively, with 15 bases between them. The CDR3 spans 13 residues. The CDR3 bases are TGCAGTGCTAGCCTCGGGGGGAAGGGTGAAGCTTTCTTT. This encodes CSASLGGKGEAFF.

The chain links TRBV20-1 to TRBJ2-5; D remains ambiguous. The CDR3 loop spans 12 amino acids. The germline V gene encodes CDR1 DFQATT and CDR2 SNEGSKA (reference sequence). V was trimmed by 6 bases and J by 1 base, leaving 9 bases between them. The CDR3 bases are TGCAGTGCCTTCCGGCCCCAAGAGACCCAGTACTTC. This gives the protein CSAFRPQETQYF.

The V gene is TRBV28, the J gene TRBJ1-4, with 7 bases identical to TRBD1. This CDR3 comprises 14 residues. J gave up 5 bases and V 6 bases, and 6 bases lay outside the gene matches. Germline lookup yields CDR1 MDHEN and CDR2 SYDVKM. CDR3 loop: CASRTPGGNEKLFF. The CDR3 DNA reads TGTGCCAGCAGGACACCAGGGGGGAATGAAAAACTGTTTTTT. Full variable domain (missing parts from reference TRBV28 and TRBJ1-4): DVKVTQSSRYLVKRTGEKVFLECVQDMDHENMFWYRQDPGLGLRLIYFSYDVKMKEKGDIPEGYSVSREKKERFSLILESASTNQTSMYLCASRTPGGNEKLFFGSGTQLSVL.

The V and J genes are TRBV7-4 and TRBJ1-4; a possible D gene is TRBD1 (5 bases). This CDR3 has 15 amino acids. Trimming cost V 6 bases and J 7 bases, with 18 bases left between them. The germline V gene encodes CDR1 SGHVT and CDR2 SQSDAQ. CDR3 in amino acids: CASSHYRPRSEKLFF. CDR3 nucleotide sequence: TGTGCCAGCAGTCATTACAGGCCCCGAAGTGAAAAACTGTTTTTT.

This clonotype has just a few counts. The V and J genes are TRBV27 and TRBJ1-2; tentative D call: TRBD1 (5 bases). V lost 5 bases to trimming and J lost 8 bases, with 12 bases between them. The CDR3 has 12 amino acids. CDR1 and CDR2 from the germline V gene are MNHEY and SMNVEV (reference sequence). Here the CDR3 reads CASSDSLRGYTF. The DNA of the CDR3 is TGTGCCAGCAGTGACAGCTTGAGAGGCTACACCTTC.

The chain couples TRBV6-1 to TRBJ1-5, with no clear D. Germline values: CDR1 MNHNS, CDR2 SASEGT. Between the trimmed V and J ends, which lost 5 bases and 7 bases, there was a span of 12 bases. This CDR3 has 13 amino acids. The DNA of the CDR3 is TGTGCCAGCAGTCCAGGCGGGAGCCAGCCCCAGCATTTT. The encoded protein is CASSPGGSQPQHF.

The CDR3 protein is CSAREGKETQYF. The CDR3 DNA reads as TGCAGTGCTAGAGAAGGAAAGGAGACCCAGTACTTC. V gene TRBV20-1 combines with J gene TRBJ2-5; D ambiguous. Trimming took 0 bases from V and 5 from J, leaving 7 bases between them. The CDR3 covers 12 residues. Germline V lookup: CDR1 DFQATT, CDR2 SNEGSKA (reference sequence).

This clonotype was counted a few times. The CDR3: CSAQDPTGMNTEAFF. DNA for the CDR3: TGCAGTGCTCAGGATCCGACAGGGATGAACACTGAAGCTTTCTTT. The rearrangement links TRBV20-1 to TRBJ1-1; 7 bases align to TRBD1. The CDR3 runs to 15 residues. From germline, CDR1 is DFQATT and CDR2 SNEGSKA (reference sequence). With 5 bases clipped from V and 0 bases from J, the junction kept 9 bases outside the gene matches.

The chain links TRBV25-1 to TRBJ1-6; no clear D. The germline V gene encodes CDR1 MGHDK and CDR2 SYGVNS. The V end lost 0 bases, the J end lost 5 bases, and 11 bases lay between the germline ends. This CDR3 has 16 residues. This CDR3 reads CASSEYAGKDNSPLHF. The CDR3 nucleotides read TGTGCCAGCAGTGAATATGCGGGGAAAGATAATTCACCCCTCCACTTT.

The chain employs TRBV27 and TRBJ1-6; 8 positions match TRBD1. This CDR3 spans 16 amino acids. Germline loops: CDR1 MNHEY, CDR2 SMNVEV (reference sequence). V lost 2 bases to trimming and J lost 6 bases; unmatched junction nucleotides: 6. CDR3 DNA sequence: TGTGCCAGCAGTTTAGGGACAGGAACACCTAATTCACCCCTCCACTTT. This encodes CASSLGTGTPNSPLHF.

The chain combines TRBV5-1 with TRBJ1-1; 7 bases are shared with TRBD1. In germline, CDR1 is SGHRS, CDR2 YFSETQ. V was clipped by 4 bases and J by 5 bases; unmatched bases: 5. The CDR3 length is 13 residues. The CDR3: CASSITGETEAFF. CDR3 DNA sequence: TGCGCCAGCAGCATTACAGGGGAAACTGAAGCTTTCTTT.

The chain combines TRBV6-2 or TRBV6-3 with TRBJ1-1; perhaps TRBD1 as D (5 bases). V was cut by 7 bases and J by 5 bases, with 17 bases left in between. The CDR3 loop spans 14 amino acids. The germline V gene encodes CDR1 MNHEY and CDR2 SVGEGT. The CDR3 here is CASTTGPLRTEAFF. The CDR3 nucleotides are TGTGCCAGCACCACGGGACCCTTGAGGACTGAAGCTTTCTTT.

The chain is built from TRBV12-3 or TRBV12-4 and TRBJ1-2; 7 nucleotides align to TRBD1. V lost 1 base and J lost 5; bases outside the gene matches: 4. CDR3 length equals 14 residues. CDR3 sequence (DNA): TGTGCCAGCAGTTTAGGGGGACAGCTGTATGGCTACACCTTC. It encodes CASSLGGQLYGYTF.

This clonotype has only one observation. Germline is not matched at one junction end, which may reflect a read error. The genes are TRBV6-1 and TRBJ1-4; D may be TRBD1 (5 bases). The germline CDR1 and CDR2 sequences are MNHNS and SASEGT. This CDR3 region has 12 residues. CDR3 in DNA: TGTGCCATCAGTGAGGGGATTGAAAAACTGTTTTTT. This translates into CAISEGIEKLFF.

This clonotype showed up just a few times. The chain is built from TRBV19 and TRBJ1-2, with D possibly matching TRBD1 (5 bases). CDR3 length: 12 amino acids. CDR1 is LNHDA, CDR2 SQIVND, per germline (reference sequence). V was trimmed by 4 bases and J by 7 bases, leaving 10 bases between them. CDR3 region: CASSTRRGGYTF. The CDR3 DNA reads TGTGCCAGTAGTACTCGAAGGGGTGGCTACACCTTC.

The chain couples TRBV20-1 to TRBJ1-1, with a possible D match to TRBD1 (6 bases). The CDR3 has 13 amino acids. Trimming pared 5 bases from V and 11 bases from J, leaving 21 bases between. Germline CDR1 is DFQATT and CDR2 is SNEGSKA (reference sequence). For the CDR3, the DNA is TGCAGTGCTCCGACTGGGACACCAGGAGGGGCTTTCTTT. It is translated as CSAPTGTPGGAFF.

This chain uses TRBV18 with TRBJ1-2; D is possibly TRBD1 (5 bases). The germline V gene encodes CDR1 KGHSH and CDR2 LQKENI. This CDR3 spans 13 amino acids. The V gene lost 8 bases and the J gene lost 0 bases, with 10 bases spanning the gap. CDR3 sequence (DNA): TGTGCCAGCGCCCGACAGACTAACTATGGCTACACCTTC. As protein: CASARQTNYGYTF.

The chain has TRBV27 and TRBJ2-7; D call uncertain. This CDR3 is 14 amino acids long. The germline V gene encodes CDR1 MNHEY and CDR2 SMNVEV (reference sequence). Trimming removed 3 bases at V and 0 bases at J, with 9 bases between. The CDR3 nucleotides are TGTGCCAGCAGTTTCAGCAGCCTCTCCTACGAGCAGTACTTC. Residues: CASSFSSLSYEQYF.